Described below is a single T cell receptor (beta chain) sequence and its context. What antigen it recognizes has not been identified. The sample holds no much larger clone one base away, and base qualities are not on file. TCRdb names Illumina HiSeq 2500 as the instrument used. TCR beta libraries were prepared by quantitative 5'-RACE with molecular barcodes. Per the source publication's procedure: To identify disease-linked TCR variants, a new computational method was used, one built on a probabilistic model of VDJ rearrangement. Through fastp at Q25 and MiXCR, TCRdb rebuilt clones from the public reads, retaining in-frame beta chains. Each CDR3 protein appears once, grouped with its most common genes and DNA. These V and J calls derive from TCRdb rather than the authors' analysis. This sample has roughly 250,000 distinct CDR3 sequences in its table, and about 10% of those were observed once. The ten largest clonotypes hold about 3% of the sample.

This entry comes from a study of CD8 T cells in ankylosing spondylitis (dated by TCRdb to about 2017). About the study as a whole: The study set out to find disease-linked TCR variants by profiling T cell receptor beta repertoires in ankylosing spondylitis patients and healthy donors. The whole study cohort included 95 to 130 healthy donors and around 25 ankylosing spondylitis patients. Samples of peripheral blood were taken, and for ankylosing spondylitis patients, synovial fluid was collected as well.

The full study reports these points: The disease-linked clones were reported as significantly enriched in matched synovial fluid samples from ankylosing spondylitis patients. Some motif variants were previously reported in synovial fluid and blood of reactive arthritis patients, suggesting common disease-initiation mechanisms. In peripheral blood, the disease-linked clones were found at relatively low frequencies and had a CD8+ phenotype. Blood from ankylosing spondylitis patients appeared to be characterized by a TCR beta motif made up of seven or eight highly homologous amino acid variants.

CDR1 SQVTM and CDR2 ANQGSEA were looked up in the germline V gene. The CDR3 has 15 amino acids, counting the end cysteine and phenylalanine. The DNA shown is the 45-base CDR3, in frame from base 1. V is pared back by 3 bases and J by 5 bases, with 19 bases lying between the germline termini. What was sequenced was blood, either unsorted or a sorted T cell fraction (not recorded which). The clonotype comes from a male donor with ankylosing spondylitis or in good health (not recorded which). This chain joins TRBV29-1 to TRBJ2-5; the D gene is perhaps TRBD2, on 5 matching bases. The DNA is TGCAGCGTTGAGACGTCCTACCCGCGAGGGGAGACCCAGTACTTC. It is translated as CSVETSYPRGETQYF.